The rows below give T cell receptor beta chains drawn from one sample of a study of patients and donors after allogeneic stem cell transplantation. TCRdb passed the RT-PCR reads through MiXCR, listing each CDR3 protein once. The data contain 390,000 or so distinct CDR3 sequences, approximately 16% of them singletons. The sequencing sample was made of blood, either unsorted or a sorted T cell fraction (not recorded which). All receptors derive from a human donor who was either an allogeneic HSCT recipient or a stem cell or donor lymphocyte infusion donor (not recorded which). It is not recorded whose cells these are; they may come from a transplant donor. CDR3s include the opening cysteine and the closing phenylalanine or tryptophan. A D gene is named only where the DNA matches it firmly. Size tells how often a clone was seen (once, few, many) or the class of an expanded clone, and some rows leave it out.

14 | - | TRBJ1-1 | TRBV5-1 | - | TGCGCCAGCAGCTTGGAGTTAGTAGACACTGAAGCTTTCTTT | CASSLELVDTEAFF
15 | - | TRBJ2-2 | TRBV6-5 | - | TGTGCCAGCAGTTACTCTCTGGATGACACCGGGGAGCTGTTTTTT | CASSYSLDDTGELFF
12 | many | TRBJ2-7 | TRBV5-1 | - | TGCGCCAGCAGCATGCCTAGCTACGAGCAGTACTTC | CASSMPSYEQYF
15 | - | TRBJ2-5 | TRBV27 | TRBD2 | TGTGCCAGCAGTCCGATTACCTTGCGGGAGGTGACCCAGTACTTC | CASSPITLREVTQYF
16 | few | TRBJ2-1 | TRBV15 | - | TGTGCCACCAGCGATCGGTGGGCCTCCTCCAAGAATGAGCAGTTCTTC | CATSDRWASSKNEQFF
16 | - | TRBJ2-4 | TRBV4-2 | - | TGTGCCAGCAGCCAGGTAGACCTAGGAGCCAAAAACATTCAGTACTTC | CASSQVDLGAKNIQYF
15 | many | TRBJ2-1 | TRBV12-3/TRBV12-4 | TRBD1 | TGTGCCAGCAGTTACCGGGACAGGGGGTACAATGAGCAGTTCTTC | CASSYRDRGYNEQFF
12 | many | TRBJ2-7 | TRBV29-1 | - | TGCAGCGTCGGAACAACAACCTACGAGCAGTACTTC | CSVGTTTYEQYF
13 | - | TRBJ2-3 | TRBV19 | - | TGTGCCAGTCTTGGCGGGACGACAGATACGCAGTATTTT | CASLGGTTDTQYF
18 | - | TRBJ1-5 | TRBV15 | - | TGTGCCACCAGCACGGCCGGAGGGGGACCGGGATGGAATCAGCCCCAGCATTTT | CATSTAGGGPGWNQPQHF
14 | few | TRBJ2-7 | TRBV27 | TRBD1 | TGTGCCAGCAGCAGGACAGGGACCTACTACGAGCAGTACTTC | CASSRTGTYYEQYF
16 | few | TRBJ1-1 | TRBV18 | TRBD1 | TGTGCCAGCTCACCAACCGGGACAGGAGGGGACACTGAAGCTTTCTTT | CASSPTGTGGDTEAFF
18 | - | TRBJ2-5 | TRBV5-6 | TRBD1 | TGTGCCAGCAGCTTAGGGACACTGAGGGGGCCGATGCAAGAGACCCAGTACTTC | CASSLGTLRGPMQETQYF
13 | few | TRBJ2-6 | TRBV10-3 | - | TGTGCCATCAGTGGCAGGGGGGCCAACGTCCTGACTTTC | CAISGRGANVLTF
19 | - | TRBJ2-2 | TRBV5-4 | TRBD2 | TGTGCCAGCAGCTTGACTCCCTCAGCGGGAGGGCCGAGAGCCGGGGAGCTGTTTTTT | CASSLTPSAGGPRAGELFF
15 | - | TRBJ1-1 | TRBV7-2 | - | TGTGCCAGCAGCTTAGTGGTCAGGGGTAACACTGAAGCTTTCTTT | CASSLVVRGNTEAFF
14 | few | TRBJ2-7 | TRBV19 | - | TGTGCCAGTAGTCAACCTGGGACCCTGTACGAGCAGTACTTC | CASSQPGTLYEQYF
15 | - | TRBJ1-2 | TRBV5-1 | - | TGCGCCAGCAGCTTGGGGGTTGGTCCTAACTATGGCTACACCTTC | CASSLGVGPNYGYTF
16 | few | TRBJ1-5 | TRBV4-1 | - | TGCGCCAGCAGCCAAGATCTTCAGGGAGCCAATCAGCCCCAGCATTTT | CASSQDLQGANQPQHF
15 | - | TRBJ2-2 | TRBV2 | - | TGTGCCAGCAGACCATGGACGGCCTCTGCCGGGGAGCTGTTTTTT | CASRPWTASAGELFF
16 | once | TRBJ2-5 | TRBV27 | TRBD2 | TGTGCCAGCCGGACCTCAGGGACTAGCGGGGGGGAGACCCAGTACTTC | CASRTSGTSGGETQYF
16 | few | TRBJ2-5 | TRBV7-9 | TRBD1 | TGTGCCAGCAGCTTTCAATACGGACAGGGAGAAGAGACCCAGTACTTC | CASSFQYGQGEETQYF
13 | many | TRBJ1-1 | TRBV25-1 | - | TGTGCCAGCAGGGACAGATTTAACACTGAAGCTTTCTTT | CASRDRFNTEAFF
15 | - | TRBJ1-2 | TRBV5-1 | - | TGCGCCAGCAGCTTGAGGACAGTCGGCGGCTATGGCTACACCTTC | CASSLRTVGGYGYTF